The 19 T cell receptor beta chains below come from one sample, sequenced in a study of T-cell reconstitution after alpha-beta-depleted transplantation in children. Preparation of the TCRbeta library involved a method that used unique molecular identifiers. TCRdb processed the PCR reads anew with MiXCR; each CDR3 protein has one entry. The sample consists of around 200,000 distinct CDR3 sequences, about 11% of them appearing once. The source material was PBMCs, sampled before TCRalphabeta/CD19-depleted stem cell transplant. All receptors derive from a child under three years old with acute myeloid leukemia, due to receive a stem cell transplant.

This clonotype was observed a handful of times. V usage is TRBV18 and J usage is TRBJ2-2; a weak D match, TRBD1 (5 bases). This CDR3 has 16 amino acids. The germline V gene has CDR1 KGHSH and CDR2 LQKENI. V dropped 2 bases and J dropped 1 base, with 11 bases sitting between them. CDR3: CASSPSRVRNTGELFF. CDR3 sequence (DNA): TGTGCCAGCTCACCATCCAGGGTACGGAACACCGGGGAGCTGTTTTTT. Full variable domain (outside the CDR3, taken from reference TRBV18 and TRBJ2-2): NAGVMQNPRHLVRRRGQEARLRCSPMKGHSHVYWYRQLPEEGLKFMVYLQKENIIDESGMPKERFSAEFPKEGPSILRIQQVVRGDSAAYFCASSPSRVRNTGELFFGEGSRLTVL.

As regards this clonotype: This may stem from a read error, because a much larger clone lies one nucleotide away. V and J are TRBV20-1 and TRBJ2-7; D may be TRBD2 (6 bases). CDR1 is DFQATT and CDR2 is SNEGSKA in the germline V gene (reference sequence). The length of the CDR3 is 16 residues. The chain's CDR3 is CSARPRVGGATYEQCF. In DNA form, the CDR3 reads TGCAGTGCTAGACCCCGGGTTGGCGGGGCTACCTACGAGCAGTGCTTC.

This sequence joins TRBV12-3 or TRBV12-4 and TRBJ2-2; D remains ambiguous. Deletions cut 6 bases from V and 3 bases from J, with 11 bases between. This CDR3 has 14 residues. The CDR3 sequence is CASRAGWDTGELFF. CDR3 nucleotide sequence: TGTGCCAGCAGGGCAGGATGGGACACCGGGGAGCTGTTTTTT.

This clonotype was recorded at least ten times. The CDR3 loop is CASSLAATVVYNEQFF. CDR3 coding DNA: TGTGCCAGCAGCTTAGCGGCGACAGTGGTCTACAATGAGCAGTTCTTC. J is TRBJ2-1 and V is TRBV7-2; TRBD1 might be the D (5 bases). The CDR3 extends over 16 amino acids. Germline V gene sequence: CDR1 SGHTA, CDR2 FQGNSA. The V end was cut by 0 bases, the J end by 3 bases, with 12 bases between.

This clonotype was counted at least ten times. The chain uses TRBV28 and TRBJ1-6; D remains ambiguous. V was cut by 6 bases and J by 7 bases, with 16 bases left in between. This CDR3 contains 15 residues. Germline V lookup: CDR1 MDHEN, CDR2 SYDVKM. The CDR3 DNA is TGTGCCAGCAGGGCAGCCCGGCGGAAGAATTCACCCCTCCACTTT. Protein product: CASRAARRKNSPLHF.

This clonotype was found many times. The chain combines TRBV24-1 with TRBJ2-2; 7 bases align to TRBD1. The V and J ends lost 10 bases and 3 bases, in that order; junction bases with no gene match: 4. Germline values: CDR1 KGHDR, CDR2 SFDVKD. The CDR3 extends over 13 amino acids. CDR3 loop: CATGQLYTGELFF. The CDR3, as DNA: TGTGCCACGGGACAGCTCTACACCGGGGAGCTGTTTTTT.

The sample holds many counts of this clonotype. CDR3 coding DNA: TGCGCCAGCAGACACCTAGCGGGAGAGTTGGCCCAGTACTTC. Its translation: CASRHLAGELAQYF. The rearrangement links TRBV5-1 to TRBJ2-5; the match to TRBD2 covers 10 bases. CDR1 and CDR2 from the germline V gene are SGHRS and YFSETQ. CDR3 length: 14 residues. V lost 5 bases and J lost 9; bases outside the gene matches: 10. Filled out from reference TRBV5-1 and TRBJ2-5, the complete variable domain reads KAGVTQTPRYLIKTRGQQVTLSCSPISGHRSVSWYQQTPGQGLQFLFEYFSETQRNKGNFPGRFSGRQFSNSRSEMNVSTLELGDSALYLCASRHLAGELAQYFGPGTRLLVL.

This clonotype came up many times. The chain employs TRBV10-3 and TRBJ2-7, with 11 bases lining up with TRBD2. J was trimmed by 4 bases and V by 4 bases; bases with no gene match: 6. This CDR3 comprises 15 residues. Per the germline V gene, CDR1 is ENHRY and CDR2 is SYGVKD. The CDR3 nucleotides are TGTGCCATCAGTGGCACTAGCGGGAGTCTATACGAGCAGTACTTC. This codes for CAISGTSGSLYEQYF.

This clonotype has ten or more counts. This chain links TRBV30 with TRBJ2-7; a possible D gene is TRBD1 (6 bases). The V gene's germline CDR1 is GTSNPN and CDR2 SVGIG (reference sequence). The CDR3 runs 12 residues. The V end was cut by 5 bases, the J end by 2 bases, with 10 bases between. CDR3 sequence (DNA): TGTGCCTGGGGAACAGGGCCCTACGAGCAGTACTTC. Encoded protein: CAWGTGPYEQYF.

The gene calls are TRBV7-2 and TRBJ1-2; D is perhaps TRBD1 (5 bases). Trimming took off 2 bases at V and 2 bases at J, with 6 bases between the two ends. The V gene's germline CDR1 is SGHTA and CDR2 FQGNSA. This CDR3 has 13 amino acids. CDR3 in amino acids: CASSLYRNYGYTF. The DNA of the CDR3 is TGTGCCAGCAGCTTATACAGGAACTATGGCTACACCTTC.

This clonotype has ten or more counts. A much larger clone differs by one base, so this may be a read error. The chain employs TRBV7-2 and TRBJ2-7; TRBD1 agrees at 11 bases. The CDR3 loop spans 15 amino acids. Germline V lookup: CDR1 SGHTA, CDR2 FQGNSA. The V gene end was trimmed by 1 base and the J gene end by 3 bases; junction bases not matched to a gene: 2. CDR3 sequence: CASSLGGTGGYEQYF. The DNA for the CDR3 is TGTGCCAGCAGCTTAGGTGGGACAGGGGGCTACGAGCAGTACTTC.

This chain uses TRBV2 with TRBJ2-7; 12 nucleotides match TRBD2. This CDR3 comprises 12 residues. V shed 4 bases, J shed 12 bases, and the junction held 4 bases outside the gene matches. CDR1 is SNHLY, CDR2 FYNNEI, per germline. The CDR3 loop is CASSATSGSLYF. CDR3 nucleotides: TGTGCCAGCAGTGCGACTAGCGGGAGTCTGTACTTC.

In its sample, this clonotype was seen many times. The V call is TRBV7-9, the J call TRBJ2-1; 8 bases map to TRBD2. The V segment lost 3 bases and the J segment 10 bases; nucleotides outside the gene matches: 5. CDR3 length equals 13 residues. The germline V gene has CDR1 SEHNR and CDR2 FQNEAQ (reference sequence). CDR3 loop: CASSFVGTREQFF. CDR3 DNA sequence: TGTGCCAGCAGCTTCGTCGGGACTAGAGAGCAGTTCTTC. Based on the CDR3 plus reference TRBV7-9 and TRBJ2-1, the full variable domain is DTGVSQNPRHKITKRGQNVTFRCDPISEHNRLYWYRQTLGQGPEFLTYFQNEAQLEKSRLLSDRFSAERPKGSFSTLEIQRTEQGDSAMYLCASSFVGTREQFFGPGTRLTVL.

The chain links TRBV7-9 to TRBJ2-2, with 9 positions matching TRBD2. The CDR3 has 16 residues. The V segment lost 2 bases and the J segment 1 base; nucleotides outside the gene matches: 2. Germline CDR1 SEHNR, CDR2 FQNEAQ (reference sequence). CDR3 sequence (DNA): TGTGCCAGCAGCTTACGAGCGGGGGGGAACACCGGGGAGCTGTTTTTT. This gives the protein CASSLRAGGNTGELFF.

This clonotype was seen many times. V is TRBV5-1 and J is TRBJ1-3; D gene uncertain. V was pared by 0 bases and J by 4 bases, with 8 bases between. There are 14 residues in the CDR3. Germline CDR1 and CDR2: SGHRS and YFSETQ. This CDR3 is CASSLEASGNTIYF. The CDR3 DNA sequence: TGCGCCAGCAGCTTGGAGGCGTCGGGAAACACCATATATTTT.

This clonotype was seen many times. This chain uses TRBV29-1 with TRBJ2-6; D remains ambiguous. CDR1 SQVTM and CDR2 ANQGSEA come from the germline V gene. Trimming removed 6 bases from V and 0 bases from J, with 9 bases in between. This CDR3 has 14 amino acids. CDR3 nucleotide sequence: TGCAGCGTCTGGCAGACCTCTGGGGCCAACGTCCTGACTTTC. Translated: CSVWQTSGANVLTF.

This clonotype was found many times. The chain uses TRBV27 and TRBJ1-1; D gene uncertain. Germline CDR1 MNHEY, CDR2 SMNVEV (reference sequence). CDR3 length: 16 amino acids. Trimming cost V 4 bases and J 5 bases, with 20 bases left between them. The DNA for the CDR3 is TGTGCCAGCAGTTCCAAACTCCAGAGGTTTGTAACTGAAGCTTTCTTT. Encoded protein: CASSSKLQRFVTEAFF.

This clonotype occurred a few times. Being one base from a much bigger clone, this may be a read error. This chain links TRBV4-2 with TRBJ1-5; D uncertain. V gave up 0 bases and J gave up 6 bases, with 3 bases separating them. The CDR3 runs 12 residues. From germline, CDR1 is LGHNA and CDR2 YNFKEQ. CDR3 residues: CASSQDSQPQHF. CDR3 bases: TGTGCCAGCAGCCAAGACAGTCAGCCCCAGCATTTT.

As to this clonotype: This may stem from a read error, because a much larger clone lies one nucleotide away. This chain links TRBV28 with TRBJ2-2; 13 nucleotides match TRBD2. CDR3 size: 16 residues. Germline V gene lookup returns CDR1 MDHEN and CDR2 SYDVKM. CDR3 nucleotides: TGTCCCAGCAGTTTATGGACTAGCGGGAGCACCGGGGAGCTGTTTTTT. It codes for CPSSLWTSGSTGELFF. Drawing the rest from reference TRBV28 and TRBJ2-2, the complete variable domain is DVKVTQSSRYLVKRTGEKVFLECVQDMDHENMFWYRQDPGLGLRLIYFSYDVKMKEKGDIPEGYSVSREKKERFSLILESASTNQTSMYLCPSSLWTSGSTGELFFGEGSRLTVL.